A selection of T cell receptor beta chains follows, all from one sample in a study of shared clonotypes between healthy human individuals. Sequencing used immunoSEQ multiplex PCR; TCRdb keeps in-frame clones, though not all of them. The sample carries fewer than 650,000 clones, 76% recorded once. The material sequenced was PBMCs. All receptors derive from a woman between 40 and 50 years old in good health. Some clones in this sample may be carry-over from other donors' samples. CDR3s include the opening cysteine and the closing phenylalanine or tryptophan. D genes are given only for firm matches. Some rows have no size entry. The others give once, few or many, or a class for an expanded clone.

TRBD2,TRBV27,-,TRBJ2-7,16,TGTGCCAGCAGTTTATCGAGGGCTAGCGGGAGTCAAGAGCAATACTTC,CASSLSRASGSQEQYF
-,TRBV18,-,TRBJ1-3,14,TGTGCCAGCTCACCACCGGGGGATGGAAACACCATATATTTT,CASSPPGDGNTIYF
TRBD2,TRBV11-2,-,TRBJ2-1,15,TGTGCCAGCAGCTCCGGACCGGGACTAGTGTTTGAGCAGTTCTTC,CASSSGPGLVFEQFF
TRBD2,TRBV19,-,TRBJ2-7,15,TGTGCCAGTAGTAACCCGGGACTAGCGGGAAGCGAGCAGTACTTC,CASSNPGLAGSEQYF
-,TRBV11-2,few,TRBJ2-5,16,TGTGCCAGCAGCCCCTGGGGGGCGGGGTTGATGGAGACCCAGTACTTC,CASSPWGAGLMETQYF
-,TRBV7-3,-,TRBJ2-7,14,TGTGCCAGCAGCTCCCGCCGGGAAGACTCCGAGCAGTACTTC,CASSSRREDSEQYF
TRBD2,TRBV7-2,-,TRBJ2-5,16,TGTGCCAGCAGTTCAAGGACTAGCGGATTCCAAGAGACCCAGTACTTC,CASSSRTSGFQETQYF
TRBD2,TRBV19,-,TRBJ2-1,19,TGTGCCAGTAGTATCGCGGGACTAGCGACCCTAGAAAGAAACAATGAGCAGTTCTTC,CASSIAGLATLERNNEQFF
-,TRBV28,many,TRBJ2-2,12,TGTGCCAGCCGAACTACTACCGGGGAGCTGTTTTTT,CASRTTTGELFF
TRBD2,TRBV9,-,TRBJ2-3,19,TGTGCCAGCAGCGTAGGGGGCCGCCCGGGACTAGCGGCGACAGATACGCAGTATTTT,CASSVGGRPGLAATDTQYF
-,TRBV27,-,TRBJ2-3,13,TGTGCCAGCAGTTCCTCGTACACAGATACGCAGTATTTT,CASSSSYTDTQYF
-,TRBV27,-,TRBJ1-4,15,TGTGCCAGCACCCCCCACGAGGCAACTAATGAAAAACTGTTTTTT,CASTPHEATNEKLFF
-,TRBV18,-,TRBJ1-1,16,TGTGCCAGCTCACCAATTTGGGGGCCTATGAACACTGAAGCTTTCTTT,CASSPIWGPMNTEAFF
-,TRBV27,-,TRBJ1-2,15,TGTGCCAGCAGTTTATCGTGGCAGGGGAACTACGGCTACACCTTC,CASSLSWQGNYGYTF
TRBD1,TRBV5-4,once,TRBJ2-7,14,TGTGCCAGCAGAAGCGGGACAGGGGGCTACGAGCAGTACTTC,CASRSGTGGYEQYF
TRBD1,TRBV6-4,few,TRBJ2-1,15,TGTGCCAGCAGTGTAGCGGCAGGGGGCAACAATGAGCAGTTCTTC,CASSVAAGGNNEQFF
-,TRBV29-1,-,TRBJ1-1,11,TGCAGCGGTCAACGGGGGGCTGAAGCTTTCTTT,CSGQRGAEAFF
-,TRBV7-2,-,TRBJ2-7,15,TGTGCCAGCAGCTCCGCGCAAGGGGGGGTAGACGAGCAGTACTTC,CASSSAQGGVDEQYF
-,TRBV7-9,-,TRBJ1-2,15,TGTGCCAGCAGCCCCGCAGGGCGGACAGAAATTGGCTACACCTTC,CASSPAGRTEIGYTF
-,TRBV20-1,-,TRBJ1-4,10,TGCAGTGCCCAAATTGAAAAACTGTTTTTT,CSAQIEKLFF